This T cell receptor beta chain was captured by sequencing in a study of radiotherapy plus CTLA-4 blockade in lung cancer. Germline V CDR1 and CDR2: SGHKS, YYEKEE (reference sequence). V lost 3 bases, J lost 2 bases, and 8 bases stayed unmatched. The CDR3 spans 16 residues. Measured with immunoSEQ multiplex PCR; TCRdb has only the in-frame clones, and not every one. The sample holds 86,000 or so clones, about 79% seen once. There are a few counts of this clone. The chain recombines TRBV5-5 with TRBJ1-3; 7 nucleotides line up with TRBD1. Sequences were derived from peripheral blood, sampled from a patient treated with radiotherapy plus ipilimumab. The sequence derives from a human donor with non-small cell lung cancer who had a partial response to radiotherapy plus ipilimumab. Some clones in this sample may be carry-over from other donors' samples. The CDR3 loop is CASSSWDSHPGNTIYF. CDR3 nucleotides: TGTGCCAGCAGCTCTTGGGACAGTCATCCTGGAAACACCATATATTTT.